There are many counts of the clone carrying this T cell receptor (beta chain). Specified time point: sample taken at primary tumor resection. The source of the sample is a study of spatial heterogeneity in lung cancer. TCRdb re-called the 5' RACE reads through MiXCR, storing one row per CDR3 protein. The repertoire consists of 23,000 or so distinct CDR3 sequences, with around 4.5% occurring once and the leading ten covering about 5.5%. This specimen consisted of PBMCs, obtained at surgery. The sequence came from a male donor with early-stage non-small cell lung cancer.

CDR3 DNA: TGTGCCACCAGTGATTTGCGTTCAGGAGACGAGCAGTACTTC. Translated: CATSDLRSGDEQYF. The V and J genes are TRBV24-1 and TRBJ2-7, with no clear D. The CDR3 has 14 residues. The V gene's germline CDR1 is KGHDR and CDR2 SFDVKD. V lost 0 bases, J lost 5 bases, and 10 bases lay in between.